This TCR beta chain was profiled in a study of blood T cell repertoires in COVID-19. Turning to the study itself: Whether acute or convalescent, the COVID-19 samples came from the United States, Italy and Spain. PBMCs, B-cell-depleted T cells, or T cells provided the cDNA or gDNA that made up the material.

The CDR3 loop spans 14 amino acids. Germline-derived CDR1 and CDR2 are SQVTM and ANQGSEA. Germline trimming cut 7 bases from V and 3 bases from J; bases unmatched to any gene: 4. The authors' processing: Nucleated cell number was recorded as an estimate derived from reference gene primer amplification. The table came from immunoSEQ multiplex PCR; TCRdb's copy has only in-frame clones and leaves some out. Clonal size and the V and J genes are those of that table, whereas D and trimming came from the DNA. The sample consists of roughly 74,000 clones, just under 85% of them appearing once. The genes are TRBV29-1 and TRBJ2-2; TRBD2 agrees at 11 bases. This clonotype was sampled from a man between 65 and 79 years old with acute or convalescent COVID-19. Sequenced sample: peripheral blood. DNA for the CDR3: TGCAGCGCGAGGACTAGCGGGCACACCGGGGAGCTGTTTTTT. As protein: CSARTSGHTGELFF.